This TCR beta chain was profiled in a study of CD8 T cells in Susac syndrome. Peripheral blood CD8+ and CD4+ T cells were profiled by TCR beta sequencing. The multiple sclerosis controls were treatment-naive patients affected by stable or active relapsing-remitting disease. CD8+ and CD4+ T cells were negatively isolated; TEMRA cells were FACS-enriched. CDR1 and CDR2 (germline): SGHNT, YYREEE (reference sequence). CDR3 length equals 16 residues. The V end lost 0 bases, the J end lost 6 bases, and 15 bases lay between the germline ends. It was with random hexamers that about 0.45 to 1 ug RNA was reverse transcribed. One entry per CDR3 protein results from TCRdb running MiXCR on the immunoSEQ multiplex PCR reads. Among about 300,000 distinct CDR3 sequences, over 75% were seen once, and the ten largest hold around 0.22%.

This TCR came from a human donor with multiple sclerosis. Material for sequencing was CD8+ T cells from PBMCs. The chain combines TRBV5-4 with TRBJ2-2; no reliable D call. The CDR3 sequence: CASSLVSPMVAGELFF. DNA of the CDR3: TGTGCCAGCAGCTTGGTTTCCCCGATGGTGGCCGGGGAGCTGTTTTTT.